The 30 T cell receptor beta chains below all came from one sample that was sequenced in a study of T cells in Graves' hyperthyroidism and ophthalmopathy. Template material for amplifying TCR beta CDR3 regions consisted of RNA transcripts. The study used the HTBI primer set for a first-round RT-PCR of the TCR CDR3. TCRdb reprocessed the multiplex PCR reads with MiXCR, giving one entry per CDR3 protein. The sample yields around 380,000 distinct CDR3 sequences, about 13% seen once. Sample: blood. These receptors were obtained from a man aged 30 to 45 with Graves' hyperthyroidism that later progressed to Graves' ophthalmopathy.

This clonotype has at least ten counts. J is TRBJ1-2 and V is TRBV28; weak D call: TRBD1 (5 bases). The CDR3 has 14 amino acids. V lost 1 base, J lost 1 base, and 7 bases lay in between. Germline V lookup: CDR1 MDHEN, CDR2 SYDVKM. Here the CDR3 DNA reads TGTGCCAGCAGTTTATCACAGGATAACTATGGCTACACCTTC. Translated, it gives CASSLSQDNYGYTF.

V is TRBV6-1 and J is TRBJ1-1, with D perhaps TRBD1 (6 bases). CDR3 length equals 13 residues. Germline CDR1 and CDR2: MNHNS and SASEGT. V gave up 10 bases and J gave up 0 bases, with 12 bases separating them. The CDR3 loop is CATGAQLNTEAFF. The CDR3 nucleotides read TGTGCCACAGGGGCGCAGCTGAACACTGAAGCTTTCTTT.

Only a few counts were recorded for this clonotype. V usage is TRBV27 and J usage is TRBJ2-7; a possible D gene is TRBD1 (5 bases). The CDR3 consists of 13 residues. Germline CDR1 reads MNHEY; CDR2 reads SMNVEV (reference sequence). V was shortened by 2 bases and J by 6 bases, with 11 bases between the two germline ends. Here the CDR3 reads CASSLRQGFEQYF. Here the CDR3 DNA reads TGTGCCAGCAGTTTAAGGCAGGGATTCGAGCAGTACTTC.

The chain couples TRBV18 to TRBJ2-3, with 12 bases aligning to TRBD1. There are 17 residues in the CDR3. The V segment lost 3 bases and the J segment 2 bases; nucleotides outside the gene matches: 6. The V gene's germline CDR1 is KGHSH and CDR2 LQKENI. The CDR3 region has the DNA TGTGCCAGCTCACCGAAGGGGACAGGGGGCCCCACAGATACGCAGTATTTT. It yields the protein CASSPKGTGGPTDTQYF.

The rearrangement joins TRBV11-2 to TRBJ2-3, with 13 bases fitting TRBD2. V gave up 3 bases and J gave up 3 bases; unmatched junction bases: 6. CDR1 SGHAT and CDR2 FQNNGV come from the germline V gene. The CDR3 contains 17 residues. CDR3 DNA: TGTGCCAGCAGCTTTACTAGCGGGGGGGCCTTGACAGATACGCAGTATTTT. It codes for CASSFTSGGALTDTQYF.

Remarks on this clonotype: A read error is possible here, since a much larger clone lies one base away. The rearrangement uses TRBV7-9 and TRBJ2-5; 12 nucleotides match TRBD2. The CDR3 runs to 15 residues. CDR1 SEHNR and CDR2 FQNEAQ come from the germline V gene (reference sequence). In nucleotides, the CDR3 is TGTGCCAGCAGCCCTAGCGGGGGGGCTCGGGAGACCCGGTACTTC. Its protein product is CASSPSGGARETRYF.

Ten or more counts support this clonotype. The chain combines TRBV28 with TRBJ1-1; D not resolved. Trimming removed 7 bases at V and 3 bases at J, with 9 bases between. Germline V CDR1 and CDR2: MDHEN, SYDVKM. The CDR3 totals 12 residues. CDR3 loop: CASKLRHTEAFF. As DNA, the CDR3 is TGTGCCAGCAAACTTAGGCACACTGAAGCTTTCTTT.

This clonotype appeared many times. V usage is TRBV28 and J usage is TRBJ1-2; D ambiguous. CDR1 is MDHEN and CDR2 is SYDVKM in the germline V gene. Trimming took 5 bases from V and 5 from J, leaving 12 bases between them. The CDR3 has 13 residues. CDR3 nucleotide sequence: TGTGCCAGCAGTCCCGAGTTTGGTTATGGCTACACCTTC. This encodes CASSPEFGYGYTF.

The table lists this clonotype with a few counts. The chain employs TRBV7-9 and TRBJ2-5; D might be TRBD1 (6 bases). Per germline, CDR1 SEHNR and CDR2 FQNEAQ (reference sequence). Trimming stripped 1 base from V and 1 base from J, with 13 bases between. CDR3 length: 16 residues. The CDR3 reads CASSLGGQMVQETQYF. In DNA, the CDR3 is TGTGCCAGCAGCTTAGGAGGACAGATGGTCCAAGAGACCCAGTACTTC.

This clonotype appeared many times. The chain links TRBV28 to TRBJ2-6; 9 bases agree with TRBD1. Looked up from germline, CDR1 is MDHEN and CDR2 is SYDVKM. V was clipped by 2 bases and J by 2 bases; unmatched bases: 4. CDR3 size: 17 residues. CDR3: CASSLEGQGTGANVLTF. In nucleotides, the CDR3 is TGTGCCAGCAGTTTAGAGGGACAGGGTACTGGGGCCAACGTCCTGACTTTC.

The genes are TRBV5-1 and TRBJ2-3, with a tentative D call TRBD2 (6 bases). CDR1 and CDR2 (germline): SGHRS, YFSETQ. Trimming cost V 4 bases and J 4 bases, with 16 bases left between them. This CDR3 has 15 amino acids. The CDR3 sequence is CASSTPGLGPDTQYF. The DNA of the CDR3 is TGCGCCAGCAGCACACCGGGACTGGGACCAGATACGCAGTATTTT.

Ten or more counts support this clonotype. The gene calls are TRBV5-1 and TRBJ1-1, with a weak D call TRBD1 (5 bases). Germline V CDR1 and CDR2: SGHRS, YFSETQ. The CDR3 is 14 residues long. V was trimmed by 1 base and J by 1 base, leaving 8 bases between them. The CDR3: CASSLKGWNTEAFF. The CDR3 DNA reads TGCGCCAGCAGCTTGAAGGGGTGGAACACTGAAGCTTTCTTT.

The chain recombines TRBV9 with TRBJ2-5; D is perhaps TRBD1 (5 bases). The V end was cut by 0 bases, the J end by 4 bases, with 10 bases between. In germline, CDR1 is SGDLS, CDR2 YYNGEE. The CDR3 sequence is 14 residues long. The CDR3 DNA reads as TGTGCCAGCAGCGTAGCTGGGGCCGGAGAGACCCAGTACTTC. This gives the protein CASSVAGAGETQYF.

In its sample, this clonotype was seen a few times. This chain connects TRBV6-2 or TRBV6-3 to TRBJ2-1; weak D call: TRBD2 (6 bases). Germline V lookup: CDR1 MNHEY, CDR2 SVGEGT. The CDR3 has 16 amino acids. V was shortened by 6 bases and J by 1 base, with 16 bases between the two germline ends. CDR3 loop: CASSLSLRGSYNEQFF. The CDR3 DNA reads TGTGCCAGCAGCCTGTCCTTGCGGGGATCCTACAATGAGCAGTTCTTC.

Written as DNA, the CDR3 is TGCGCCAGCAGCTTGACCGTACAGGGCCCTGAAGCTTTCTTT. Amino acid sequence: CASSLTVQGPEAFF. The chain uses TRBV5-1 and TRBJ1-1; a possible D gene is TRBD1 (6 bases). This CDR3 has 14 residues. Trimming took 1 base from V and 6 from J, leaving 13 bases between them. Germline CDR1 is SGHRS and CDR2 is YFSETQ.

A few counts support this clonotype. CDR3 DNA sequence: TGTGCCAGCAGCCCTTACCGCGGACTAGACAATAACACCGGGGAGCTGTTTTTT. Its protein product is CASSPYRGLDNNTGELFF. The chain recombines TRBV3-1 with TRBJ2-2, with 7 bases aligning to TRBD2. J was trimmed by 2 bases and V by 4 bases; bases with no gene match: 13. Germline CDR1 reads LGHDT; CDR2 reads YNNKEL (reference sequence). The CDR3 runs 18 residues.

On this clonotype: A read error may explain this, as a much larger clone is one base away. This chain connects TRBV10-3 to TRBJ1-5, with D uncertain. This CDR3 has 15 amino acids. V dropped 6 bases and J dropped 11 bases, with 23 bases sitting between them. Germline V gene sequence: CDR1 ENHRY, CDR2 SYGVKD. DNA of the CDR3: TGTGCCATCAGCCCCACGGGCCCCGGGCTGCAGGCCCAGCATTTT. Amino acids: CAISPTGPGLQAQHF.

The chain recombines TRBV5-1 with TRBJ2-1, with TRBD1 matching 10 bases. V dropped 0 bases and J dropped 9; count of bases not matched to a gene: 6. The CDR3 consists of 15 residues. From germline, CDR1 is SGHRS and CDR2 YFSETQ. Written as DNA, the CDR3 is TGCGCCAGCAGCTTGGCAGGGACAGGGGATAGTGAGCAGTTCTTC. This codes for CASSLAGTGDSEQFF.

This clonotype showed up just a few times. The chain recombines TRBV3-1 with TRBJ2-1; 9 bases match TRBD2. The length of the CDR3 is 16 residues. Germline V gene lookup returns CDR1 LGHDT and CDR2 YNNKEL (reference sequence). V lost 5 bases, J lost 5 bases, and 10 bases stayed unmatched. CDR3 sequence (DNA): TGTGCCAGCAGCTCGCGGGGGGGTAGTACCAACAATGAGCAGTTCTTC. As protein: CASSSRGGSTNNEQFF.

This clonotype was counted many times. The V and J genes are TRBV11-2 and TRBJ2-1, with D unresolved. The V end lost 5 bases, the J end lost 3 bases, and 14 bases lay between the germline ends. This CDR3 is 15 amino acids long. Germline values: CDR1 SGHAT, CDR2 FQNNGV. CDR3 region: CASSPDPGVYNEQFF. The CDR3 DNA sequence: TGTGCCAGCAGCCCCGACCCCGGAGTCTACAATGAGCAGTTCTTC. Combining the CDR3 with reference TRBV11-2 and TRBJ2-1 gives the whole variable domain EAGVAQSPRYKIIEKRQSVAFWCNPISGHATLYWYQQILGQGPKLLIQFQNNGVVDDSQLPKDRFSAERLKGVDSTLKIQPAKLEDSAVYLCASSPDPGVYNEQFFGPGTRLTVL.

This clonotype was seen ten or more times. The chain carries TRBV20-1 and TRBJ2-5, with 7 bases aligning to TRBD1. Trimming at V came to 3 bases and at J to 7 bases, leaving 8 bases not matched to a gene. CDR3 length equals 13 residues. Germline loops: CDR1 DFQATT, CDR2 SNEGSKA (reference sequence). Here the CDR3 DNA reads TGCAGTGCTAGGACGGGACAGACCGGGACCCAGTACTTC. Its translation is CSARTGQTGTQYF.

This chain uses TRBV3-1 with TRBJ2-4; 8 bases line up with TRBD2. Looked up from germline, CDR1 is LGHDT and CDR2 is YNNKEL (reference sequence). Trimming cost V 3 bases and J 9 bases; bases outside gene matches: 13. The CDR3 consists of 16 residues. The DNA of the CDR3 is TGTGCCAGCAGCCAGCGGGGGGCGGGGGCATTGGGCATTCAGTACTTC. Amino acids: CASSQRGAGALGIQYF.

The chain couples TRBV5-6 to TRBJ2-7; 7 bases fit TRBD1. V was pared by 4 bases and J by 3 bases, with 4 bases of the junction left unmatched. CDR3 length: 13 residues. Germline CDR1 and CDR2: SGHDT and YYEEEE. The CDR3 loop reads CASSRGQFYEQYF. In nucleotides, the CDR3 is TGTGCCAGCAGCCGGGGACAGTTCTACGAGCAGTACTTC. The full variable domain, its missing parts supplied by reference TRBV5-6 and TRBJ2-7, is DAGVTQSPTHLIKTRGQQVTLRCSPKSGHDTVSWYQQALGQGPQFIFQYYEEEERQRGNFPDRFSGHQFPNYSSELNVNALLLGDSALYLCASSRGQFYEQYFGPGTRLTVT.

This clonotype was counted many times. The CDR3 is CASNLGRSYGYTF. The CDR3 DNA reads as TGTGCCAGCAATCTCGGCAGGAGCTATGGCTACACCTTC. V gene TRBV2 combines with J gene TRBJ1-2; D gene unclear. Germline CDR1 is SNHLY and CDR2 is FYNNEI. CDR3 length equals 13 residues. V dropped 7 bases and J dropped 4 bases, with 13 bases sitting between them.

The V gene is TRBV29-1, the J gene TRBJ2-7; tentatively, D is TRBD1 or TRBD2 (6 bases each). This CDR3 region has 13 residues. Germline V gene lookup returns CDR1 SQVTM and CDR2 ANQGSEA. CDR3 sequence reads: CSVGGGDLSEQYF. DNA for the CDR3: TGCAGTGTAGGGGGAGGTGACCTGAGCGAGCAGTACTTC.

This clonotype was counted at least ten times. This chain joins TRBV3-1 and TRBJ2-1, with 8 bases aligning to TRBD1. The germline CDR1 and CDR2 sequences are LGHDT and YNNKEL (reference sequence). V gave up 4 bases and J gave up 6 bases; unmatched junction bases: 11. The CDR3 covers 16 residues. As DNA, the CDR3 is TGTGCCAGCAGCCTAGACCCCCACAGGGGGAGCAATGAGCAGTTCTTC. It codes for CASSLDPHRGSNEQFF.

The sample holds many counts of this clonotype. The chain employs TRBV28 and TRBJ1-5, with 11 bases lining up with TRBD1. J gave up 6 bases and V 3 bases, and 4 bases lay outside the gene matches. The CDR3 covers 15 residues. CDR1 is MDHEN, CDR2 SYDVKM, per germline. CDR3 loop: CASSLGQGDSQPQHF. The CDR3 DNA sequence: TGTGCCAGCAGTTTGGGACAGGGGGACTCTCAGCCCCAGCATTTT.

At least ten counts were recorded for this clonotype. This chain uses TRBV28 with TRBJ2-1, with D hard to call. The CDR3 totals 14 residues. With 5 bases removed from V and 7 bases from J, the gap between germline ends came to 15 bases. Germline loops: CDR1 MDHEN, CDR2 SYDVKM. In nucleotides, the CDR3 is TGTGCCAGCAGTATAGAAGTTCCCTGGAATGAGCAGTTCTTC. Residues: CASSIEVPWNEQFF.

This clonotype appeared many times. The rearrangement links TRBV11-2 to TRBJ1-1; no firm D call. The length of the CDR3 is 13 residues. The V end was cut by 5 bases, the J end by 3 bases, with 10 bases between. Germline CDR1 reads SGHAT; CDR2 reads FQNNGV. CDR3 region: CASSQNGDTEAFF. The CDR3 nucleotides read TGTGCCAGCAGCCAAAACGGAGACACTGAAGCTTTCTTT.

This sequence joins TRBV6-1 and TRBJ2-6; perhaps TRBD2 as D (5 bases). The CDR3 extends over 19 amino acids. The V end was cut by 2 bases, the J end by 1 base, with 18 bases between. Germline V CDR1 and CDR2: MNHNS, SASEGT. This chain's CDR3 is CASSETMEAPMSGANVLTF. CDR3 sequence (DNA): TGTGCCAGCAGTGAAACGATGGAGGCCCCCATGTCTGGGGCCAACGTCCTGACTTTC.